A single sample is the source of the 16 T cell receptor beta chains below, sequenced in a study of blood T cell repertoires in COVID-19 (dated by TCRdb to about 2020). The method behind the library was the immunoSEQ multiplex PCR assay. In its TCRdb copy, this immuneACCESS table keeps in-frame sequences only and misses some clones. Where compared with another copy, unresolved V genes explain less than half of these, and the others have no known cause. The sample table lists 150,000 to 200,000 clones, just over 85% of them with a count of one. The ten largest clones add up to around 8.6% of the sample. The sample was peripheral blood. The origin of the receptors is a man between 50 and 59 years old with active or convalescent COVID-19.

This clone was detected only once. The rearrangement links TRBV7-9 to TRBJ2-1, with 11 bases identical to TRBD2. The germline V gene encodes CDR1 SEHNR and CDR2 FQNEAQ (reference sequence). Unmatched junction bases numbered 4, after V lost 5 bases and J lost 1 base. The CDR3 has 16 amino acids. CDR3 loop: CASSPGLADSYNEQFF. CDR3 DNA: TGTGCCAGCAGCCCGGGACTAGCGGATTCCTACAATGAGCAGTTCTTC.

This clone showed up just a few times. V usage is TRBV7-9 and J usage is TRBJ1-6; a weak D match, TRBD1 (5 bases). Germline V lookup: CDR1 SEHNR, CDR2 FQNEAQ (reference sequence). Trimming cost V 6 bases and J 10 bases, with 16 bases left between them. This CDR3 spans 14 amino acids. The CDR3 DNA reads TGTGCCAGCAGACAAATCGGGGGGGACTCACCCCTCCACTTT. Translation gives CASRQIGGDSPLHF.

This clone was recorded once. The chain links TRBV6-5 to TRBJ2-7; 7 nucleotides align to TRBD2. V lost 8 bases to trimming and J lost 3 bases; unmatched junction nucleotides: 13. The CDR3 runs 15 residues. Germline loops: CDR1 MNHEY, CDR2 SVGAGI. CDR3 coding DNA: TGTGCCAGCCAACCCGGGGGGACCGGAGGCTACGAGCAGTACTTC. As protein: CASQPGGTGGYEQYF.

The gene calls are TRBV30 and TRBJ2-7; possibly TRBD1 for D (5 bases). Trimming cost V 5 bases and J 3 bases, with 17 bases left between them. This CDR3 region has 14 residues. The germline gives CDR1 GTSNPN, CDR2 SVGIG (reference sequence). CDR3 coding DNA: TGTGCCTGGCACCCCCTCGACAGCGACTACGAGCAGTACTTC. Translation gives CAWHPLDSDYEQYF.

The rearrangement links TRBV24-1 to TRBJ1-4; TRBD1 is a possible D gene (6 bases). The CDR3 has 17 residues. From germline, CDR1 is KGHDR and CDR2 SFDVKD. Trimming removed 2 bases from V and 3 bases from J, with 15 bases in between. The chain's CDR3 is CATSDSTGKEANEKLFF. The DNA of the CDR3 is TGTGCCACCAGTGATTCCACAGGGAAAGAGGCTAATGAAAAACTGTTTTTT.

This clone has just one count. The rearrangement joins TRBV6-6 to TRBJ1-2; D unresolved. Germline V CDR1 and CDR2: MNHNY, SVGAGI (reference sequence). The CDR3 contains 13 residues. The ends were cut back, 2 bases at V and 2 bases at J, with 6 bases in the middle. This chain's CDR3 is CASSYDGNYGYTF. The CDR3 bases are TGTGCCAGCAGTTACGACGGGAACTATGGCTACACCTTC.

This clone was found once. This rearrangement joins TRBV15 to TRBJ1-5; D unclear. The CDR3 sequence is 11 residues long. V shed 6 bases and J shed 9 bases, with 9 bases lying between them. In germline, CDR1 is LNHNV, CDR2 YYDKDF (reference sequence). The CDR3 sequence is CATSRSGPQHF. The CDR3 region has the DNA TGTGCCACCAGTAGGAGTGGGCCCCAGCATTTT.

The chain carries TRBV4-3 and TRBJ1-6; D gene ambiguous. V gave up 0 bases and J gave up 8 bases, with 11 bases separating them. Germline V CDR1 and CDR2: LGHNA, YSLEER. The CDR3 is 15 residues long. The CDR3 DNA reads TGCGCCAGCAGCCAAGATATACGGGGTGATTCACCCCTCCACTTT. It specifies CASSQDIRGDSPLHF.

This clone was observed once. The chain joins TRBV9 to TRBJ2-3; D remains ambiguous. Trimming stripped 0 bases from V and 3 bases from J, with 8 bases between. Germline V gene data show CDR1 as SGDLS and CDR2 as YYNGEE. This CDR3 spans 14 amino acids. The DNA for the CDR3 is TGTGCCAGCAGCGTAGCTAAATGGACAGATACGCAGTATTTT. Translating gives CASSVAKWTDTQYF.

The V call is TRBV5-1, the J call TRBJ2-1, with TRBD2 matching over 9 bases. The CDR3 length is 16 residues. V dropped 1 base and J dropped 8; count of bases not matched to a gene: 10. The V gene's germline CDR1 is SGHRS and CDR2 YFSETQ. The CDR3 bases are TGCGCCAGCAGCTTGAGGGCGGGAGGGCCTAAGGATGAGCAGTTCTTC. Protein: CASSLRAGGPKDEQFF.

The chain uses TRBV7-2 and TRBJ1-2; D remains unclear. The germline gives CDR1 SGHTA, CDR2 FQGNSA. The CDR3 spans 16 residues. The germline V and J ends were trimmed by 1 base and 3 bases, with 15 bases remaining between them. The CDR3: CASSLGVGGRYYGYTF. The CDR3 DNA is TGTGCCAGCAGCTTAGGCGTCGGTGGGCGCTACTATGGCTACACCTTC. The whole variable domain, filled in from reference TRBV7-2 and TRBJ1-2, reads GAGVSQSPSNKVTEKGKDVELRCDPISGHTALYWYRQSLGQGLEFLIYFQGNSAPDKSGLPSDRFSAERTGGSVSTLTIQRTQQEDSAVYLCASSLGVGGRYYGYTFGSGTRLTVV.

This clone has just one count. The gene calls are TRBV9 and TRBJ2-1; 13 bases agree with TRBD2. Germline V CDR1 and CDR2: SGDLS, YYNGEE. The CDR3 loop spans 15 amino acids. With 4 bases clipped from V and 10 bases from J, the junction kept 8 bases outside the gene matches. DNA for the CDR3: TGTGCCAGCAGCTTTGGACTAGCGGGAGCTGGAGAGCAGTTCTTC. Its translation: CASSFGLAGAGEQFF.

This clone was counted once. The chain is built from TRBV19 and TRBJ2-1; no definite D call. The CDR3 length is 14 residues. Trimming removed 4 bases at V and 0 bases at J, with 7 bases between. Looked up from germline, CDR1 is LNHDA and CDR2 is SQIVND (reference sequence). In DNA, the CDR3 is TGTGCCAGTAGTACTAAGAGCTCCTACAATGAGCAGTTCTTC. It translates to CASSTKSSYNEQFF. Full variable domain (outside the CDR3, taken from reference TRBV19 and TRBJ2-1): DGGITQSPKYLFRKEGQNVTLSCEQNLNHDAMYWYRQDPGQGLRLIYYSQIVNDFQKGDIAEGYSVSREKKESFPLTVTSAQKNPTAFYLCASSTKSSYNEQFFGPGTRLTVL.

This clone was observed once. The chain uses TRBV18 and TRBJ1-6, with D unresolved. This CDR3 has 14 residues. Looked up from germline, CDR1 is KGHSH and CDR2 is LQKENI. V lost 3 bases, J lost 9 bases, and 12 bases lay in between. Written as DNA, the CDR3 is TGTGCCAGCTCACCGGGCCTGAATGGTTCACCCCTCCACTTT. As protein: CASSPGLNGSPLHF.

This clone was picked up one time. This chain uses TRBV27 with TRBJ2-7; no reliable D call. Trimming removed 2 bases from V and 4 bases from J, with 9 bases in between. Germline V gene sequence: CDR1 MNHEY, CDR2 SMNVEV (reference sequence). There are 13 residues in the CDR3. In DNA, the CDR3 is TGTGCCAGCAGTTTAGGCATCCCTTACGAGCAGTACTTC. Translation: CASSLGIPYEQYF.

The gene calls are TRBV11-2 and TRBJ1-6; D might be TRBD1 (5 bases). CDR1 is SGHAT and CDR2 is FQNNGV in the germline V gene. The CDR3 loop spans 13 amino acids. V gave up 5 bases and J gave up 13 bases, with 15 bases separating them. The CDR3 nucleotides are TGTGCCAGCAGCGACGGGCCGGGGGGTCCCCTCCACTTT. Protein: CASSDGPGGPLHF.